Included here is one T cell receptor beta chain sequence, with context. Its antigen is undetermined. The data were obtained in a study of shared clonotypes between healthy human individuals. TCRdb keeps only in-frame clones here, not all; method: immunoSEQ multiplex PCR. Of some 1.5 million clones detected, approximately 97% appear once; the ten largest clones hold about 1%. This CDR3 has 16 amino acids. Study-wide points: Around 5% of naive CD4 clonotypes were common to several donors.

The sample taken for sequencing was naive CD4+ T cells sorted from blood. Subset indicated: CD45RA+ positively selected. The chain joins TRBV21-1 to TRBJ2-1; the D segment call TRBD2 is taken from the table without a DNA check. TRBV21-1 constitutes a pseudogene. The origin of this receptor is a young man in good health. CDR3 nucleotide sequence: TGTGCCAGCAGCCTTCGGACTAGCGGGAGTGGGAATGAGCAGTTCTTC. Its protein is CASSLRTSGSGNEQFF.